This is a list of T cell receptor beta chains from one sample in a study of shared clonotypes between healthy human individuals. Profiling relied on immunoSEQ multiplex PCR, and the TCRdb table lists in-frame clones only, not all of them. The table lists 1,500,000 or so clones, about 96% of them singletons. Sequenced input: naive CD4+ T cells sorted from blood. The receptors stem from a man younger than 45 in good health. CDR3s include the opening cysteine and the closing phenylalanine or tryptophan. The order of the fields is J gene, V gene, D gene, clone size, CDR3 DNA, CDR3 protein. D genes are given only for firm matches. For some rows the clone size is stated as once, few or many, or as a class when expanded; others skip it.

j_call: TRBJ2-5; v_call: TRBV23-1; d_call: .; clone_size: .; cdr3_nt: TGCGCCAGCAGTCAAAAGGGAGGCCAAGAGACCCAGTACTTC; cdr3_aa: CASSQKGGQETQYF
j_call: TRBJ1-1; v_call: TRBV25-1; d_call: .; clone_size: .; cdr3_nt: TGTGCCAGCAGTAACCGGGGGGTCACTGAAGCTTTCTTT; cdr3_aa: CASSNRGVTEAFF
j_call: TRBJ2-7; v_call: TRBV28; d_call: TRBD1; clone_size: .; cdr3_nt: TGTGCCAGCAATCGTGACAGGGGGTCCTACGAGCAGTACTTC; cdr3_aa: CASNRDRGSYEQYF
j_call: TRBJ2-5; v_call: TRBV7-2; d_call: .; clone_size: .; cdr3_nt: TGTGCCAGCAGCTTAGTGGGGGGACAAGAGACCCAGTACTTC; cdr3_aa: CASSLVGGQETQYF
j_call: TRBJ2-5; v_call: TRBV5-4; d_call: .; clone_size: .; cdr3_nt: TGTGCCAGCAGCTTGGTTAGAGAGGAGACCCAGTACTTC; cdr3_aa: CASSLVREETQYF
j_call: TRBJ2-7; v_call: TRBV19; d_call: .; clone_size: .; cdr3_nt: TGTGCCAGAGGGGGTCTAGACTACGAGCAGTACTTC; cdr3_aa: CARGGLDYEQYF
j_call: TRBJ2-7; v_call: TRBV5-4; d_call: TRBD1; clone_size: .; cdr3_nt: TGTGCCAGCAGCTTGCTGGACAGGGCCTACGAGCAGTACTTC; cdr3_aa: CASSLLDRAYEQYF
j_call: TRBJ2-5; v_call: TRBV5-4; d_call: TRBD2; clone_size: .; cdr3_nt: TGTGCCAGCAGCCCCCTTTCAGGTAGCGGGAGAGACGGTGTGAACTTC; cdr3_aa: CASSPLSGSGRDGVNF
j_call: TRBJ1-1; v_call: TRBV7-6; d_call: .; clone_size: .; cdr3_nt: TGTGCCAGCAGCTTGGGGGGGCTCAACACTGAAGCTTTCTTT; cdr3_aa: CASSLGGLNTEAFF
j_call: TRBJ2-5; v_call: TRBV5-4; d_call: TRBD2; clone_size: .; cdr3_nt: TGTGCCAGCAGCGGGGGACTAGCGGGAGGAGAGACCCAGTACTTC; cdr3_aa: CASSGGLAGGETQYF
j_call: TRBJ2-1; v_call: TRBV9; d_call: TRBD1; clone_size: .; cdr3_nt: TGTGCCAGCAGCACCCCCGGGACAGGGTTGTACAATGAGCAGTTCTTC; cdr3_aa: CASSTPGTGLYNEQFF
j_call: TRBJ1-5; v_call: TRBV7-2; d_call: .; clone_size: .; cdr3_nt: TGTGCCAGCAGCTTAAAGGGGCTTAATAACAATCAGCCCCAGCATTTT; cdr3_aa: CASSLKGLNNNQPQHF
j_call: TRBJ1-2; v_call: TRBV28; d_call: TRBD1; clone_size: .; cdr3_nt: TGTGCCAGCAGACGGACAGGGAACGAGGACTATGGCTACACCTTC; cdr3_aa: CASRRTGNEDYGYTF
j_call: TRBJ2-7; v_call: TRBV5-6; d_call: .; clone_size: .; cdr3_nt: TGTGCCAGCAGCTTGGTGGACGGCTACGAGCAGTACTTC; cdr3_aa: CASSLVDGYEQYF
j_call: TRBJ2-7; v_call: TRBV28; d_call: .; clone_size: .; cdr3_nt: TGTGCCAGCAGACCTTTGTACCCCCGACAGGAAGACCACGAGCAGTACTTC; cdr3_aa: CASRPLYPRQEDHEQYF
j_call: TRBJ2-1; v_call: TRBV2; d_call: TRBD2; clone_size: .; cdr3_nt: TGTGCCAGCAGCGGCATAGCGGGAGTCCATGAGCAGTTCTTC; cdr3_aa: CASSGIAGVHEQFF
j_call: TRBJ2-1; v_call: TRBV5-1; d_call: TRBD2; clone_size: .; cdr3_nt: TGCGCCAGCAAGGAAATAGCGGGATTAACCCTCAATGAGCAGTTCTTC; cdr3_aa: CASKEIAGLTLNEQFF
j_call: TRBJ2-2; v_call: TRBV28; d_call: TRBD2; clone_size: .; cdr3_nt: TGTGCCAGCAGTCCTCGACTAGCGGGTACTAACACCGGGGAGCTGTTTTTT; cdr3_aa: CASSPRLAGTNTGELFF
j_call: TRBJ2-5; v_call: TRBV11-2; d_call: .; clone_size: .; cdr3_nt: TGTGCCAGCAGCCCCCGGACCGTTTTAGTAGGAGAGACCCAGTACTTC; cdr3_aa: CASSPRTVLVGETQYF
j_call: TRBJ2-7; v_call: TRBV18; d_call: .; clone_size: once; cdr3_nt: TGTGCCAGCTCACGGACGGACGAGCAGTACTTC; cdr3_aa: CASSRTDEQYF
j_call: TRBJ2-5; v_call: TRBV9; d_call: .; clone_size: .; cdr3_nt: TGTGCCAGCAGCGTAGCCCCGGTCGCGGAAGAGACCCAGTACTTC; cdr3_aa: CASSVAPVAEETQYF
j_call: TRBJ2-3; v_call: TRBV6-5; d_call: TRBD1; clone_size: .; cdr3_nt: TGTGCCAGCAGTTATCTTACAGGGGGCTTAGTAGATACGCAGTATTTT; cdr3_aa: CASSYLTGGLVDTQYF
j_call: TRBJ1-4; v_call: TRBV11-2; d_call: .; clone_size: .; cdr3_nt: TGTGCCAGCAGCAACCGGGAGACTACTGAAAAACTGTTTTTT; cdr3_aa: CASSNRETTEKLFF
j_call: TRBJ1-1; v_call: TRBV25-1; d_call: .; clone_size: .; cdr3_nt: TGTGCCAGCAGTGACTATGAAGCTTTCTTT; cdr3_aa: CASSDYEAFF
j_call: TRBJ2-1; v_call: TRBV12-5; d_call: .; clone_size: .; cdr3_nt: TGTGCTAGTGGCCGGGTAGTCAATAGGGCCTCGGCATTTGAGCAGTTCTTC; cdr3_aa: CASGRVVNRASAFEQFF
j_call: TRBJ2-1; v_call: TRBV11-2; d_call: TRBD1; clone_size: .; cdr3_nt: TGTGCCAGCAGCCCACAGGGGCTCTTTTCGGGGTTCTTC; cdr3_aa: CASSPQGLFSGFF
j_call: TRBJ2-1; v_call: TRBV15; d_call: .; clone_size: .; cdr3_nt: TGTGCCACCAGCCGCGGAGGTCCGGGACAACCCCTGGGGAATGAGCAGTTCTTC; cdr3_aa: CATSRGGPGQPLGNEQFF
j_call: TRBJ2-5; v_call: TRBV11-2; d_call: .; clone_size: .; cdr3_nt: TGTGCCAGCAGCCCGCGTACAGGGCAGGAGACCCAGTACTTC; cdr3_aa: CASSPRTGQETQYF
j_call: TRBJ2-2; v_call: TRBV19; d_call: .; clone_size: .; cdr3_nt: TGTGCCAGTAGTAGCCAGGCCGACACCGGGGAGCTGTTTTTT; cdr3_aa: CASSSQADTGELFF
j_call: TRBJ2-1; v_call: TRBV27; d_call: TRBD2; clone_size: .; cdr3_nt: TGTGCCAGCAGTTGGGGGCTAGCGGGGAACAATGAGCAGTTCTTC; cdr3_aa: CASSWGLAGNNEQFF
j_call: TRBJ2-2; v_call: TRBV9; d_call: TRBD1; clone_size: .; cdr3_nt: TGTGCCAGCAGCGTGACGGGGGCAGGGGGCTTCACCGGGGAGCTGTTTTTT; cdr3_aa: CASSVTGAGGFTGELFF
j_call: TRBJ1-2; v_call: TRBV9; d_call: .; clone_size: .; cdr3_nt: TGTGCCAGCAGTTACCCAGGACAAGATGGCTACACCTTC; cdr3_aa: CASSYPGQDGYTF
j_call: TRBJ1-2; v_call: TRBV30; d_call: .; clone_size: .; cdr3_nt: TGTGCCTGGAGCCCGGGGGTGCACGGCTACACCTTC; cdr3_aa: CAWSPGVHGYTF
j_call: TRBJ2-7; v_call: TRBV30; d_call: .; clone_size: .; cdr3_nt: TGTGCCTGGCAGCAATCCTACGAGCAGTACTTC; cdr3_aa: CAWQQSYEQYF
j_call: TRBJ2-1; v_call: TRBV10-1; d_call: TRBD1; clone_size: .; cdr3_nt: TGCGCCAGCAGTACACCGGGACAGGGTACCAATGAGCAGTTCTTC; cdr3_aa: CASSTPGQGTNEQFF
j_call: TRBJ2-7; v_call: TRBV5-1; d_call: TRBD1; clone_size: .; cdr3_nt: TGCGCCAGCAGCTTTCTGGGACAGGTTGTGTACGAGCAGTACTTC; cdr3_aa: CASSFLGQVVYEQYF
j_call: TRBJ2-1; v_call: TRBV5-5; d_call: TRBD2; clone_size: .; cdr3_nt: TGTGCCAGCAGCTTGATGGCTAGCGGGAGTTTCTACAATGAGCAGTTCTTC; cdr3_aa: CASSLMASGSFYNEQFF
j_call: TRBJ1-1; v_call: TRBV6-6; d_call: .; clone_size: .; cdr3_nt: TGTGCCACCACATTGAGGGAGAACACTGAAGCTTTCTTT; cdr3_aa: CATTLRENTEAFF
j_call: TRBJ2-1; v_call: TRBV5-4; d_call: .; clone_size: .; cdr3_nt: TGTGCCAGCAGCTTGCCCGGGACCCCTCACAATGAGCAGTTCTTC; cdr3_aa: CASSLPGTPHNEQFF
j_call: TRBJ2-5; v_call: TRBV4-2; d_call: .; clone_size: .; cdr3_nt: TGTGCCAGCAGCCAAGATCCGGTACAAGAGACCCAGTACTTC; cdr3_aa: CASSQDPVQETQYF
j_call: TRBJ2-7; v_call: TRBV5-8; d_call: .; clone_size: .; cdr3_nt: TGTGCCAGCAGCTTTGGACAGTACTCCTACGAGCAGTACTTC; cdr3_aa: CASSFGQYSYEQYF
j_call: TRBJ2-7; v_call: TRBV7-9; d_call: .; clone_size: .; cdr3_nt: TGTGCCAGCAGCCAGGATGGAACTGTAACCTACGAGCAGTACTTC; cdr3_aa: CASSQDGTVTYEQYF
j_call: TRBJ2-2; v_call: TRBV7-2; d_call: .; clone_size: once; cdr3_nt: TGTGCCAGCAGCTTAAGTCCCAGGATGTCCGGGGAGCTGTTTTTT; cdr3_aa: CASSLSPRMSGELFF
j_call: TRBJ1-2; v_call: TRBV5-6; d_call: TRBD1; clone_size: .; cdr3_nt: TGTGCCAGCAGCTTAGACAGGGGACGAGATGGCTACACCTTC; cdr3_aa: CASSLDRGRDGYTF
j_call: TRBJ2-3; v_call: TRBV18; d_call: .; clone_size: .; cdr3_nt: TGTGCCAGCTCACCACCGGGACGTCTGGATACGCAGTATTTT; cdr3_aa: CASSPPGRLDTQYF
j_call: TRBJ2-7; v_call: TRBV5-5; d_call: .; clone_size: .; cdr3_nt: TGTGCCAGCAGCTTGGCTAGCGTATACGAGCAGTACTTC; cdr3_aa: CASSLASVYEQYF
j_call: TRBJ2-2; v_call: TRBV7-8; d_call: TRBD1; clone_size: .; cdr3_nt: TGTGCCAGCAGCTTAGGGGACAGAGACACCGGGGAGCTGTTTTTT; cdr3_aa: CASSLGDRDTGELFF
j_call: TRBJ2-1; v_call: TRBV6-6; d_call: .; clone_size: .; cdr3_nt: TGTGCCAGCAGTTACACGGCAGATTCCTACAATGAGCAGTTCTTC; cdr3_aa: CASSYTADSYNEQFF
j_call: TRBJ2-7; v_call: TRBV27; d_call: TRBD2; clone_size: .; cdr3_nt: TGTGCCAGCAGTTTTGGGAGGGACTACGAGCAGTACTTC; cdr3_aa: CASSFGRDYEQYF
j_call: TRBJ2-5; v_call: TRBV7-8; d_call: TRBD2; clone_size: .; cdr3_nt: TGTGCCAGCAGCCGTAGCGGGAGCAAGACCCAGTACTTC; cdr3_aa: CASSRSGSKTQYF